The rows below give T cell receptor beta chains drawn from one sample of a study of regulatory T cells in long-lasting Graves disease. In TCRdb, the multiplex PCR reads were re-called with MiXCR into one record per CDR3 protein. The sample yields 250,000 to 300,000 distinct CDR3 sequences, around a sixth seen once. The same data also contributed to another study, on T cells in Graves' hyperthyroidism and ophthalmopathy.

The specimen comprised peripheral blood mononuclear cells (PBMCs), sampled at new diagnosis, from a patient treated with antithyroid drugs. Source of these receptors: a woman in her 30s with Graves disease. CDR3s include the opening cysteine and the closing phenylalanine or tryptophan.

V: TRBV5-1; J: TRBJ1-3; CDR3: CASSPRVGPDTIYF
V: TRBV9; J: TRBJ1-3; CDR3: CASSPSGAFGNTIYF
V: TRBV19; J: TRBJ2-3; CDR3: CASSTLGGADTQYF
V: TRBV12-3/TRBV12-4; J: TRBJ2-2; CDR3: CASTPRSRENTGELFF
V: TRBV5-1; J: TRBJ2-4; CDR3: CASSFNSGGAKNIQYF
V: TRBV5-1; J: TRBJ1-1; CDR3: CASSLPGADQAFF
V: TRBV6-4; J: TRBJ1-5; CDR3: CASSQGLNQPQHF
V: TRBV27; J: TRBJ2-7; CDR3: CASSQPPNYEQYF
V: TRBV5-1; J: TRBJ2-1; CDR3: CASSLYTF
V: TRBV5-8; J: TRBJ2-1; CDR3: CASSFPLLVGEQFF
V: TRBV2; J: TRBJ1-4; CDR3: CASRTGGQQNEKLFF
V: TRBV7-6; J: TRBJ2-3; CDR3: CASSLDSPTDTQYF
V: TRBV4-1; J: TRBJ1-3; CDR3: CASSQAEGSGNTIYF
V: TRBV10-3; J: TRBJ2-1; CDR3: CAITGQEYNEQFF
V: TRBV11-2; J: TRBJ2-7; CDR3: CASSSTRTGLGYEQYF
V: TRBV20-1; J: TRBJ2-5; CDR3: CSARGSYTRETQYF
V: TRBV29-1; J: TRBJ1-2; CDR3: CSVDLGTLGGYTF
V: TRBV28; J: TRBJ2-7; CDR3: CATTNSYEQYF
V: TRBV20-1; J: TRBJ1-6; CDR3: CSATLKKGRSPLHF
V: TRBV4-1; J: TRBJ1-1; CDR3: CASSFRAREGTEAFF
V: TRBV9; J: TRBJ2-3; CDR3: CASSVAGVGDTQYF
V: TRBV2; J: TRBJ1-1; CDR3: CASSEDFLNTEAFF
V: TRBV6-1; J: TRBJ1-2; CDR3: CASLPGDTIRYGYTF
V: TRBV25-1; J: TRBJ2-3; CDR3: CASTGIRESTDTQYF
V: TRBV2; J: TRBJ1-1; CDR3: CASTPTGLEAFF
V: TRBV5-1; J: TRBJ2-6; CDR3: CASSFQGSSVSAGANVLTF
V: TRBV20-1; J: TRBJ2-7; CDR3: CSARLAGGTYEQYF
V: TRBV4-1; J: TRBJ2-1; CDR3: CASSLFGTRNNEQFF
V: TRBV7-9; J: TRBJ1-2; CDR3: CASSSTGPGFF
V: TRBV20-1; J: TRBJ2-5; CDR3: CSARTGAEETQYF
V: TRBV11-2; J: TRBJ1-5; CDR3: CASSLGRGGQPQHF
V: TRBV4-1; J: TRBJ1-1; CDR3: CASSQEGGGTEAFF
V: TRBV11-1; J: TRBJ2-2; CDR3: CASRGSATNTGELFF
V: TRBV20-1; J: TRBJ2-3; CDR3: CSASTGATDTQYF
V: TRBV7-8; J: TRBJ1-2; CDR3: CASSLAAGAQGYTF
V: TRBV18; J: TRBJ2-1; CDR3: CASSRGMGDNEQFF
V: TRBV5-1; J: TRBJ1-6; CDR3: CASSLGSTNSPLHF
V: TRBV7-2; J: TRBJ2-5; CDR3: CASSSPGREETQYF
V: TRBV12-3/TRBV12-4; J: TRBJ1-2; CDR3: CASSTTNYGYTF
V: TRBV20-1; J: TRBJ1-5; CDR3: CSAQGAPDQPQHF
V: TRBV5-5; J: TRBJ1-2; CDR3: CASSPNLRNGYTF